The 20 T cell receptor beta chains below all came from one sample that was sequenced in a study of response to subunit inactivated influenza vaccine. A single record per CDR3 protein comes from TCRdb applying MiXCR to the RT-PCR reads. The sample gives 650,000 to 800,000 distinct CDR3 sequences, approximately 13% of which show up once; 6% to 8% is in the top ten. The sequencing used PBMCs from blood, collected 14 days before vaccination. Every receptor here comes from a man over 45 who received an inactivated influenza vaccine.

The V and J genes are TRBV10-2 and TRBJ2-2; the D gene is possibly TRBD2 (6 bases). The CDR3 has 13 amino acids. V was clipped by 3 bases and J by 13 bases, with 15 bases between them. Germline V gene data show CDR1 as WSHSY and CDR2 as SAAADI. The CDR3 is CASSDPPRGLLFF. CDR3 in DNA: TGCGCCAGCAGTGATCCCCCTAGGGGACTGCTGTTTTTT.

This clonotype turned up a few times. The chain employs TRBV6-1 and TRBJ2-1; D uncertain. Germline-derived CDR1 and CDR2 are MNHNS and SASEGT. Trimming took 7 bases from V and 3 from J, leaving 16 bases between them. The CDR3 length is 15 residues. The CDR3 protein is CASTLRSPYYNEQFF. CDR3 nucleotides: TGTGCCAGCACCCTCCGGTCGCCCTACTACAATGAGCAGTTCTTC.

This clonotype was detected only a few times. J is TRBJ2-3 and V is TRBV18, with 8 bases fitting TRBD1. Trimming took 3 bases from V and 2 from J; bases not matched to a gene: 7. The CDR3 is 16 amino acids. The germline V gene encodes CDR1 KGHSH and CDR2 LQKENI. CDR3: CASSPSQGDNTDTQYF. CDR3 sequence (DNA): TGTGCCAGCTCACCCTCACAGGGGGATAACACAGATACGCAGTATTTT.

This chain connects TRBV20-1 to TRBJ2-7, with 7 bases that match TRBD2. This CDR3 has 15 amino acids. J was trimmed by 1 base and V by 6 bases; bases with no gene match: 12. Looked up from germline, CDR1 is DFQATT and CDR2 is SNEGSKA (reference sequence). The CDR3 reads CSALPRGAGSYEQYF. The CDR3 DNA follows: TGCAGTGCCCTCCCTCGAGGAGCGGGGTCCTACGAGCAGTACTTC.

This chain connects TRBV18 to TRBJ2-1; no definite D call. V lost 4 bases and J lost 4, with 11 bases in between. This CDR3 has 14 residues. Germline V gives CDR1 KGHSH, CDR2 LQKENI. CDR3 nucleotide sequence: TGTGCCAGCTCACTCAACGGAGATTACAATGAGCAGTTCTTC. This codes for CASSLNGDYNEQFF.

This clonotype was counted many times. The chain combines TRBV12-3 or TRBV12-4 with TRBJ1-3; no clear D gene. Trimming shortened V by 3 bases and J by 10 bases, and 7 bases separated the two germline ends. The CDR3 totals 11 residues. CDR3 protein: CASSFTSTIYF. CDR3 in DNA: TGTGCCAGCAGTTTTACTTCGACCATATATTTT.

The rearrangement links TRBV27 to TRBJ1-5; no clear D. The CDR3 totals 13 residues. V was trimmed by 5 bases and J by 6 bases, leaving 11 bases between them. Germline values: CDR1 MNHEY, CDR2 SMNVEV (reference sequence). The CDR3 loop is CASSPALVQPQHF. CDR3 coding DNA: TGTGCCAGCAGTCCGGCGTTAGTTCAGCCCCAGCATTTT.

This chain links TRBV19 with TRBJ2-1, with D perhaps being TRBD1 or TRBD2 (5 bases each). V lost 6 bases, J lost 10 bases, and 16 bases lay in between. The V gene's germline CDR1 is LNHDA and CDR2 SQIVND (reference sequence). CDR3 length: 13 residues. In DNA, the CDR3 is TGTGCCAGTAGCGGTCGAAGGGACGGGGAGCAGTTCTTC. Translation gives CASSGRRDGEQFF.

In this sample, this clonotype turned up a few times. This chain links TRBV11-2 with TRBJ2-5; possible D gene TRBD2, 5 bases. The CDR3 consists of 14 residues. Germline V lookup: CDR1 SGHAT, CDR2 FQNNGV. V lost 1 base to trimming and J lost 9 bases, with 15 bases between them. As DNA, the CDR3 is TGTGCCAGCAGCTTAGGGGAGACGGCACGGGCCCAGTACTTC. It encodes CASSLGETARAQYF.

V is TRBV4-1 and J is TRBJ2-7; 9 bases match TRBD1. Trimming took 3 bases from V and 2 from J; bases not matched to a gene: 8. The CDR3 consists of 16 residues. From germline, CDR1 is MGHRA and CDR2 YSYEKL. The DNA of the CDR3 is TGCGCCAGCAGCCACCTGTCTGGGACAGGGACCTACGAGCAGTACTTC. It is translated as CASSHLSGTGTYEQYF.

The chain links TRBV7-8 to TRBJ1-3; D may be TRBD1 (6 bases). V dropped 5 bases and J dropped 0 bases, with 20 bases sitting between them. The V gene's germline CDR1 is SGHVS and CDR2 FQNEAQ. This CDR3 spans 18 amino acids. CDR3 in amino acids: CASSPRQVLTTSGNTIYF. CDR3 nucleotide sequence: TGTGCCAGCAGCCCTAGACAGGTCCTAACAACCTCTGGAAACACCATATATTTT.

This clonotype was seen a handful of times. J is TRBJ2-2 and V is TRBV11-2, with D possibly TRBD1 on 7 matching bases. Trimming pared 1 base from V and 6 bases from J, leaving 27 bases between. CDR3 length: 20 amino acids. Per germline, CDR1 SGHAT and CDR2 FQNNGV. The CDR3 region has the DNA TGTGCCAGCAGCTTAGTTGGTGGAGGGTCGGGATACAGGGGACCCGGGGAGCTGTTTTTT. This codes for CASSLVGGGSGYRGPGELFF.

This clonotype was observed a few times. J is TRBJ1-4 and V is TRBV2; D is unclear. CDR1 and CDR2 from the germline V gene are SNHLY and FYNNEI. Trimming shortened V by 6 bases and J by 0 bases, and 14 bases separated the two germline ends. The length of the CDR3 is 16 residues. In DNA form, the CDR3 reads TGTGCCAGCAGGATTGGGGTGCCGGCAACTAATGAAAAACTGTTTTTT. It is translated as CASRIGVPATNEKLFF.

This clonotype has just a few counts. This chain joins TRBV9 and TRBJ1-5; 9 positions agree with TRBD1. This CDR3 has 14 amino acids. Germline V lookup: CDR1 SGDLS, CDR2 YYNGEE. V lost 4 bases, J lost 9 bases, and 8 bases stayed unmatched. DNA of the CDR3: TGTGCCAGCAGCCCGGGGACAGGGACTCGGCCCCAGCATTTT. Encoded protein: CASSPGTGTRPQHF.

Only a few counts were recorded for this clonotype. CDR3 sequence reads: CAVGNSMGTQYF. The CDR3 nucleotides are TGTGCCGTAGGGAACTCCATGGGAACGCAGTATTTT. This chain joins TRBV7-2 and TRBJ2-3; the D is unclear. The V end was cut by 11 bases, the J end by 9 bases, with 18 bases between. The CDR3 runs to 12 residues. CDR1 is SGHTA and CDR2 is FQGNSA in the germline V gene.

The chain carries TRBV20-1 and TRBJ2-3; 13 nucleotides agree with TRBD2. CDR1 and CDR2 (germline): DFQATT, SNEGSKA (reference sequence). The CDR3 runs to 17 residues. V was pared by 1 base and J by 4 bases, with 8 bases of the junction left unmatched. CDR3 bases: TGCAGTGCTAGAGTATACGGACTAGCGGGAGTCGCAGATACGCAGTATTTT. This encodes CSARVYGLAGVADTQYF.

This clonotype was detected many times. The genes are TRBV4-1 and TRBJ2-3; 7 bases align to TRBD1. The ends lost 4 bases at V and 2 bases at J; junction bases unmatched: 6. Germline CDR1 MGHRA, CDR2 YSYEKL. CDR3 size: 15 residues. CDR3 loop: CASSRIQGNTDTQYF. The CDR3, as DNA: TGCGCCAGCAGCCGGATACAGGGGAACACAGATACGCAGTATTTT.

The V call is TRBV6-2 or TRBV6-3, the J call TRBJ2-2, with D perhaps matching TRBD1 or TRBD2 (5 bases each). Germline CDR1 and CDR2: MNHEY and SVGEGT. The CDR3 sequence is 15 residues long. Trimming shortened V by 4 bases and J by 4 bases, and 13 bases separated the two germline ends. CDR3: CASSSRHGATGELFF. The CDR3 DNA is TGTGCCAGCAGTTCCCGACACGGGGCCACCGGGGAGCTGTTTTTT.

This chain joins TRBV28 and TRBJ1-5; no clear D. Germline V gives CDR1 MDHEN, CDR2 SYDVKM. The CDR3 runs 12 residues. Trimming left V 6 bases short and J 9 bases short, with 12 bases between. This chain's CDR3 is CASSSRGSPQHF. CDR3 coding DNA: TGTGCCAGCAGCTCTCGGGGTTCGCCCCAGCATTTT.

This clonotype showed up just a few times. The rearrangement joins TRBV4-3 to TRBJ2-1; 11 nucleotides match TRBD2. V lost 4 bases and J lost 5; bases outside the gene matches: 4. The CDR3 consists of 15 residues. Germline V gene sequence: CDR1 LGHNA, CDR2 YSLEER. The CDR3 coding sequence is TGCGCCAGCAGCCCGGGACTAGCGGCTGACAATGAGCAGTTCTTC. The encoded protein is CASSPGLAADNEQFF.